Below, 27 T cell receptor beta chains from the same sample are listed, as sequenced in a study of blood T cell repertoires in COVID-19. Assay used: immunoSEQ multiplex PCR; TCRdb lists only in-frame clones, some missing. Of fewer than 350,000 clones in the sample, around 85% were seen once. The sequencing input was PBMCs or T cells enriched from blood (not recorded which). These receptors all stem from a woman between 25 and 40 years old who had been exposed to COVID-19.

The rearrangement links TRBV28 to TRBJ1-3, with TRBD1 matching 7 bases. Per germline, CDR1 MDHEN and CDR2 SYDVKM. With 5 bases clipped from V and 0 bases from J, the junction kept 7 bases outside the gene matches. This CDR3 region has 16 residues. CDR3 sequence reads: CASSNRYRGSGNTIYF. For the CDR3, the DNA is TGTGCCAGCAGTAACCGGTACAGGGGCTCTGGAAACACCATATATTTT.

V usage is TRBV6-4 and J usage is TRBJ1-2, with 8 bases that match TRBD1. The CDR3 has 15 amino acids. The V segment lost 9 bases and the J segment 8 bases; nucleotides outside the gene matches: 17. From germline, CDR1 is MRHNA and CDR2 SNTAGT. CDR3 region: CARFYGDRGHEGYTF. The DNA of the CDR3 is TGTGCCAGGTTTTACGGAGACAGGGGTCATGAGGGCTACACCTTC.

The J gene is TRBJ1-3, the V gene TRBV6-5, with no clear D. V was cut by 2 bases and J by 3 bases, with 8 bases left in between. Looked up from germline, CDR1 is MNHEY and CDR2 is SVGAGI. This CDR3 is 14 amino acids long. Written as DNA, the CDR3 is TGTGCCAGCAGTTACAGTAGAAATGGAAACACCATATATTTT. Translation gives CASSYSRNGNTIYF.

The chain combines TRBV5-8 with TRBJ2-7, with D possibly matching TRBD2 (6 bases). The length of the CDR3 is 16 residues. CDR1 and CDR2 from the germline V gene are SGHTS and YDEGEE. V lost 0 bases to trimming and J lost 12 bases, with 25 bases between them. CDR3: CASSLVMAGSKKARYF. CDR3 in DNA: TGTGCCAGCAGCTTGGTCATGGCGGGGTCTAAGAAAGCGAGGTACTTC.

The chain joins TRBV19 to TRBJ2-2, with D hard to call. The V end lost 0 bases, the J end lost 3 bases, and 8 bases lay between the germline ends. Germline values: CDR1 LNHDA, CDR2 SQIVND (reference sequence). This CDR3 contains 15 residues. CDR3 coding DNA: TGTGCCAGTAGTATAGACTCCTTTTACACCGGGGAGCTGTTTTTT. Translating it yields CASSIDSFYTGELFF.

In its sample, this clone was seen a few times. The rearrangement uses TRBV11-2 and TRBJ2-3, with TRBD2 identical over 7 bases. Trimming cost V 5 bases and J 8 bases; bases outside gene matches: 16. CDR1 and CDR2 from the germline V gene are SGHAT and FQNNGV. The CDR3 extends over 16 amino acids. CDR3 nucleotide sequence: TGTGCCAGCAGCCACCCATCCGGACTAGTCACTTTTACGCAGTATTTT. Translated: CASSHPSGLVTFTQYF.

The V gene is TRBV28, the J gene TRBJ2-7, with 8 bases matching TRBD1. Germline CDR1 reads MDHEN; CDR2 reads SYDVKM. The CDR3 runs to 12 residues. The V segment lost 6 bases and the J segment 8 bases; nucleotides outside the gene matches: 6. The CDR3 nucleotides read TGTGCCAGCAGCTCTGGACAGGGTAAGCAGTACTTC. Translation: CASSSGQGKQYF.

This chain links TRBV11-2 with TRBJ2-7; weak D call: TRBD1 (6 bases). The CDR3 runs 14 residues. Germline values: CDR1 SGHAT, CDR2 FQNNGV. The V end lost 5 bases, the J end lost 3 bases, and 14 bases lay between the germline ends. CDR3 DNA sequence: TGTGCCAGCAGCCCCGGACAGCCCCTCTACGAGCAGTACTTC. The encoded protein is CASSPGQPLYEQYF.

Comment on this clone: Other nucleotide sequences in the sample specify the same CDR3. The rearrangement links TRBV7-9 to TRBJ1-6; perhaps TRBD1 as D (5 bases). The V gene lost 1 base and the J gene lost 9 bases, with 10 bases spanning the gap. Germline V gene sequence: CDR1 SEHNR, CDR2 FQNEAQ (reference sequence). The CDR3 extends over 14 amino acids. The CDR3 bases are TGTGCCAGCAGCTTAGGGCAGGGCGGTTCACCCCTCCACTTT. Its protein product is CASSLGQGGSPLHF.

The chain has TRBV5-1 and TRBJ2-1; possible D gene TRBD2, 6 bases. V gave up 1 base and J gave up 10 bases, with 9 bases separating them. In germline, CDR1 is SGHRS, CDR2 YFSETQ. This CDR3 comprises 12 residues. CDR3 loop: CASSLSREEQFF. CDR3 in DNA: TGCGCCAGCAGCTTGAGTCGGGAGGAGCAGTTCTTC.

The chain carries TRBV6-4 and TRBJ1-1, with D possibly matching TRBD1 (5 bases). Trimming pared 9 bases from V and 0 bases from J, leaving 17 bases between. The CDR3 covers 15 residues. CDR1 and CDR2 (germline): MRHNA, SNTAGT. The DNA of the CDR3 is TGTGCCAGAGGGGTGAACTGGGCCATGAACACTGAAGCTTTCTTT. Protein product: CARGVNWAMNTEAFF.

V gene TRBV2 combines with J gene TRBJ1-2; the match to TRBD1 covers 7 bases. The CDR3 totals 12 residues. V gave up 6 bases and J gave up 7 bases; unmatched junction bases: 5. Looked up from germline, CDR1 is SNHLY and CDR2 is FYNNEI. The CDR3 coding sequence is TGTGCCAGCAGACAGGACAGGAGTGGCTACACCTTC. It is translated as CASRQDRSGYTF.

The V call is TRBV7-9, the J call TRBJ2-1, with D unclear. The CDR3 is 14 amino acids. The V end was cut by 0 bases, the J end by 5 bases, with 8 bases between. Germline CDR1 SEHNR, CDR2 FQNEAQ (reference sequence). CDR3 loop: CASSLAELNNEQFF. CDR3 in DNA: TGTGCCAGCAGCTTAGCTGAACTGAACAATGAGCAGTTCTTC.

The V and J genes are TRBV4-3 and TRBJ2-7, with D unclear. The V and J ends lost 0 bases and 8 bases respectively, with 11 bases between them. The CDR3 sequence is 13 residues long. CDR1 LGHNA and CDR2 YSLEER come from the germline V gene. In DNA form, the CDR3 reads TGCGCCAGCAGCCAAGATTACTATTATCAGCAGTACTTC. Its protein is CASSQDYYYQQYF.

As to this clone: In this CDR3 the conserved last residue, phenylalanine or tryptophan, is missing, so a read error is likely. The DNA is left out, because the CDR3 cannot be placed on it with certainty; the CDR3 is given as TCRdb lists it. This chain uses TRBV11-2 with TRBJ1-4; whether TRBD1, the table's D call, matches the DNA was not checked. The V gene's germline CDR1 is SGHAT and CDR2 FQNNGV. The CDR3 has 11 amino acids, counting both end residues. This CDR3 reads CASSLGVGRGH.

This chain's CDR3 is CASSIASQGGGELFF. DNA of the CDR3: TGTGCCAGTAGTATAGCAAGTCAGGGCGGCGGGGAGCTGTTTTTT. V gene TRBV19 combines with J gene TRBJ2-2; a possible D gene is TRBD1 (5 bases). V lost 1 base, J lost 7 bases, and 13 bases lay in between. Per germline, CDR1 LNHDA and CDR2 SQIVND (reference sequence). CDR3 length: 15 residues.

This sequence joins TRBV3-1 (or the pseudogene TRBV3-2) and TRBJ2-2, with 10 bases aligning to TRBD2. The CDR3 runs 16 residues. Germline V CDR1 and CDR2: LGHDT, YNNKEL (reference sequence). Trimming at V came to 1 base and at J to 5 bases, leaving 4 bases not matched to a gene. DNA for the CDR3: TGTGCCAGCAGCCAAGGTAGCGGGAGGAGGACCGGGGAGCTGTTTTTT. Amino acid sequence: CASSQGSGRRTGELFF.

This chain connects TRBV30 to TRBJ1-6; the D gene is possibly TRBD1 (5 bases). Trimming took off 1 base at V and 4 bases at J, with 8 bases between the two ends. Germline V gene lookup returns CDR1 GTSNPN and CDR2 SVGIG (reference sequence). This CDR3 has 14 amino acids. CDR3 bases: TGTGCCTGGAGTGAGCAGGGATATAATTCACCCCTCCACTTT. Translated, it gives CAWSEQGYNSPLHF.

The rearrangement links TRBV5-1 to TRBJ1-1; TRBD1 agrees at 8 bases. Germline lookup yields CDR1 SGHRS and CDR2 YFSETQ. The V segment lost 4 bases and the J segment 2 bases; nucleotides outside the gene matches: 4. This CDR3 region has 14 residues. CDR3 nucleotide sequence: TGCGCCAGCAGCCAGGGACAGGAAAACACTGAAGCTTTCTTT. As protein: CASSQGQENTEAFF.

This chain links TRBV11-2 with TRBJ2-2; TRBD1 might be the D (6 bases). Germline V gene lookup returns CDR1 SGHAT and CDR2 FQNNGV. This CDR3 comprises 13 residues. The V end lost 5 bases, the J end lost 5 bases, and 9 bases lay between the germline ends. The CDR3 loop is CASSHTGTGELFF. CDR3 bases: TGTGCCAGCAGCCACACAGGGACCGGGGAGCTGTTTTTT.

This chain connects TRBV5-1 to TRBJ2-7; weak D call: TRBD1 (6 bases). The CDR3 contains 13 residues. Germline V gene sequence: CDR1 SGHRS, CDR2 YFSETQ. V lost 7 bases, J lost 0 bases, and 11 bases lay in between. The CDR3 bases are TGCGCCAGCGCCGGGACACCCTCCTACGAGCAGTACTTC. It encodes CASAGTPSYEQYF.

V usage is TRBV28 and J usage is TRBJ2-5, with a possible D match to TRBD1 (6 bases). Looked up from germline, CDR1 is MDHEN and CDR2 is SYDVKM. CDR3 size: 13 residues. V was cut by 6 bases and J by 1 base, with 9 bases left in between. The CDR3 DNA sequence: TGTGCCAGCAGGAAAGGGGGCCAAGAGACCCAGTACTTC. As protein: CASRKGGQETQYF.

The chain uses TRBV25-1 and TRBJ2-7, with TRBD1 as a possible D gene (5 bases). The CDR3 is 13 amino acids. Trimming left V 4 bases short and J 3 bases short, with 10 bases between. Looked up from germline, CDR1 is MGHDK and CDR2 is SYGVNS. CDR3 sequence reads: CASSAIQDYEQYF. DNA for the CDR3: TGTGCCAGCAGTGCCATACAGGACTACGAGCAGTACTTC.

The rearrangement joins TRBV18 to TRBJ2-7; possibly TRBD2 for D (6 bases). The germline V gene encodes CDR1 KGHSH and CDR2 LQKENI. V lost 3 bases and J lost 7, with 16 bases in between. The CDR3 contains 14 residues. The DNA for the CDR3 is TGTGCCAGCTCACCGGGGGAAGCCGGGAGAGAGCAGTACTTC. Its translation is CASSPGEAGREQYF.

As DNA, the CDR3 is TGTGCCAGCGGAGGAGGCTACCGGAACACTGAAGCTTTCTTT. Its protein product is CASGGGYRNTEAFF. This chain links TRBV5-8 with TRBJ1-1, with no clear D. V was clipped by 7 bases and J by 1 base, with 14 bases between them. The CDR3 extends over 14 amino acids. Per the germline V gene, CDR1 is SGHTS and CDR2 is YDEGEE.

V is TRBV3-1 (or the pseudogene TRBV3-2) and J is TRBJ1-4, with D perhaps TRBD1 (5 bases). V lost 5 bases and J 7 bases, leaving 20 bases between the germline ends. The V gene's germline CDR1 is LGHDT and CDR2 YNNKEL (reference sequence). The CDR3 extends over 16 amino acids. The CDR3 DNA follows: TGTGCCAGCAGCTTACTGACGGCGGGGCTTAGTGAAAAACTGTTTTTT. This codes for CASSLLTAGLSEKLFF.

The chain combines TRBV3-1 (or the pseudogene TRBV3-2) with TRBJ2-1; 7 bases agree with TRBD1. The CDR3 length is 15 residues. Trimming at V came to 0 bases and at J to 8 bases, leaving 7 bases not matched to a gene. Germline-derived CDR1 and CDR2 are LGHDT and YNNKEL (reference sequence). The CDR3 sequence is CASSQDQQGMYEQFF. The CDR3 coding sequence is TGTGCCAGCAGCCAAGACCAACAGGGGATGTATGAGCAGTTCTTC.